This T cell receptor (beta chain) was found in a study of post-analysis software for immune sequencing data. Whole-study context: There were relapsing-remitting, secondary progressive and progressive-relapsing multiple sclerosis among the disease courses included.

Study conclusions and caveats: Under the F measure, samples that were prepared in one batch clustered strongly together. Significantly decreased normalized Chao1 diversity was recorded for multiple sclerosis patients relative to controls.

Presence of unique molecular identifiers characterized the TCR beta cDNA libraries. From approximately 0.95 to 9.8 million T cells, 450,000 to 550,000 cDNA molecules were obtained. MiXCR, run by TCRdb on the PCR reads, gives a single entry per CDR3 protein. The sample has 650,000 to 900,000 distinct CDR3 sequences, 35% to 55% seen once. This clonotype has more than one count but fewer than ten. What it binds is not known. The sequencing sample was made of blood. The receptor's source is a girl aged 5-17 years with multiple sclerosis.

CDR3: CASSLERTQGKRTYEQYF. The CDR3 bases are TGTGCCAGCAGCTTGGAGCGAACACAGGGTAAAAGGACCTACGAGCAGTACTTC. The J gene is TRBJ2-4, the V gene TRBV5-6, with D maybe TRBD1 (6 bases). Gene TRBJ2-7 matches the end of the DNA better, so the J call may be wrong. Germline V gives CDR1 SGHDT, CDR2 YYEEEE. This CDR3 has 18 amino acids.